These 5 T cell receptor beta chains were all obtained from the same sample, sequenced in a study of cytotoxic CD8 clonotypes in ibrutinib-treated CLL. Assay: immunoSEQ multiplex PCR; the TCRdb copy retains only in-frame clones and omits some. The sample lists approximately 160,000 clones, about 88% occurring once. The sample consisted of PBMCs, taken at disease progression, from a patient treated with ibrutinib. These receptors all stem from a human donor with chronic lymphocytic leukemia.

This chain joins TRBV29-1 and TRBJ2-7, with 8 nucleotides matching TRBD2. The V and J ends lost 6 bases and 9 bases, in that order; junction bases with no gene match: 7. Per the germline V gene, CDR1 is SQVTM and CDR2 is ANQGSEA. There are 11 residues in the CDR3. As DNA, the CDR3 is TGCAGCGTGACGCGGGGGGAGAGGCAGTACTTC. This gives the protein CSVTRGERQYF.

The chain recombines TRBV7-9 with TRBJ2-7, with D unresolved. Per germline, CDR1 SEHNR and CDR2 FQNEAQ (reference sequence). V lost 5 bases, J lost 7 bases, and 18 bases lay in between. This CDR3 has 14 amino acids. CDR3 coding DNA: TGTGCCAGCAGCCTCCTGGACGAGAGGAGTGAGCAGTACTTC. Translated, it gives CASSLLDERSEQYF.

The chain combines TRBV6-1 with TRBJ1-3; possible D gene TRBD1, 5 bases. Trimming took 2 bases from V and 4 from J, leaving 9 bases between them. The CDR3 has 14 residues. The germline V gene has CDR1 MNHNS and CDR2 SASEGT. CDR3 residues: CASSESQAGNTIYF. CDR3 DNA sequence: TGTGCCAGCAGTGAATCACAGGCCGGAAACACCATATATTTT.

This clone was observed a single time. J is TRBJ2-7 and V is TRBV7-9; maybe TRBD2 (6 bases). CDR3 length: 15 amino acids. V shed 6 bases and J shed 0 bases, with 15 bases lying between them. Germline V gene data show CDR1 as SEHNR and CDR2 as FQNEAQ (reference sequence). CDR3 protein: CASSPTGGSSYEQYF. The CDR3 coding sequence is TGTGCCAGCAGTCCGACCGGGGGAAGCTCCTACGAGCAGTACTTC.

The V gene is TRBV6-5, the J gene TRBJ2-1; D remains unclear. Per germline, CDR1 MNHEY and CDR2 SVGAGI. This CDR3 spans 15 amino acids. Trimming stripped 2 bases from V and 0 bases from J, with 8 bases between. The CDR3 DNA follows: TGTGCCAGCAGTTACGACCAACCCTCCTACAATGAGCAGTTCTTC. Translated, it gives CASSYDQPSYNEQFF.